A selection of T cell receptor beta chains follows, all from one sample in a study of beta chain features in type 1 diabetes. TCRdb's copy holds only in-frame clones and misses some; the assay was immunoSEQ multiplex PCR. Of hundreds of thousands of clones in the sample, 17% were seen once. The sample comprised naive CD4+ T cells from blood. These receptors originate from a woman aged 18-35 years in good health. Both conserved end residues are part of each CDR3. Rows may omit the clone size; those that give it use once, few, many or a size class.

-	TRBJ1-4	TRBV27	CASRQSSGVTNEKLFF
-	TRBJ1-1	TRBV7-2	CASSSTENTEAFF
few	-	TRBV18	CASRYGQAYEQYF
few	TRBJ2-1	TRBV7-2	CASSLDGEYNEQFF
few	TRBJ1-5	TRBV6-6	CASTRALYSNQPQHF
-	TRBJ2-1	TRBV13	CASSVFWGNSYNEQFF
-	TRBJ2-1	TRBV7-9	CASSQFSGSPLNEQFF
few	TRBJ1-5	TRBV19	CASTTYSNQPQHF
few	TRBJ2-7	TRBV7-9	CASSLRTASGEQYF
-	TRBJ1-2	TRBV7-9	CASSLGGDYGYTF
few	TRBJ2-1	TRBV6-5	CASSDSNANEQFF
many	TRBJ2-1	TRBV10-3	CAISESLLASQFF
-	TRBJ2-3	TRBV6-5	CASSLARSDTQYF
-	TRBJ2-1	TRBV7-3	CASSSSVGNEQFF
-	TRBJ2-6	TRBV10-3	CASGAGANVLTF
few	TRBJ1-1	TRBV10-3	CAIRPDRDLIEAFF
-	TRBJ1-2	TRBV6-6	CASSRLQRFYGYTF
few	TRBJ2-7	TRBV15	CATSRRDSSYEQYF
-	TRBJ2-1	TRBV4-3	CASSQELADNEQFF
-	TRBJ2-4	TRBV5-4	CASSQMGLAKNIQYF
-	TRBJ1-5	TRBV7-2	CASSMDTYQPQHF
few	TRBJ1-2	TRBV14	CASSQVLGAVIYGYTF
few	TRBJ2-6	TRBV2	CASSGGQAHSGANVLTF